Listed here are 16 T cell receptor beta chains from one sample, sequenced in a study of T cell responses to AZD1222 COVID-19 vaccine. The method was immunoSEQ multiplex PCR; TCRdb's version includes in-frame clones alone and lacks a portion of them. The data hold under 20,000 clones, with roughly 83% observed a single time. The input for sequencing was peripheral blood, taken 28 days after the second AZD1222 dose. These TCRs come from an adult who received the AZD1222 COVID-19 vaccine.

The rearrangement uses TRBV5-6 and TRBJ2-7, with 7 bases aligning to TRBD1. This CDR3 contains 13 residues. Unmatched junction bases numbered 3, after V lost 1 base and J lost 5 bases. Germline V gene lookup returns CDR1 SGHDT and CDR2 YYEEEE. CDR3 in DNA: TGTGCCAGCAGCTTGCCCGGGACAGACGAGCAGTACTTC. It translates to CASSLPGTDEQYF. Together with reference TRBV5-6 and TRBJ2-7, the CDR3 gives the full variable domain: DAGVTQSPTHLIKTRGQQVTLRCSPKSGHDTVSWYQQALGQGPQFIFQYYEEEERQRGNFPDRFSGHQFPNYSSELNVNALLLGDSALYLCASSLPGTDEQYFGPGTRLTVT.

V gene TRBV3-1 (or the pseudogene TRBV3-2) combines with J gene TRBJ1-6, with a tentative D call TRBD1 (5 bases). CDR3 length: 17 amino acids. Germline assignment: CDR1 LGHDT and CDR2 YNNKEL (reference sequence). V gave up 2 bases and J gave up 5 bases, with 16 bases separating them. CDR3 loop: CASSQIPGVWNNSPLHF. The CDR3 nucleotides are TGTGCCAGCAGCCAAATACCGGGGGTATGGAATAATTCACCCCTCCACTTT.

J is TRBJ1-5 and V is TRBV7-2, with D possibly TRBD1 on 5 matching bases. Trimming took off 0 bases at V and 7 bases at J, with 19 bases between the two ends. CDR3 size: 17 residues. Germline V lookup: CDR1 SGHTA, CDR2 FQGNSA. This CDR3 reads CASSLASWDPSGQPQHF. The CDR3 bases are TGTGCCAGCAGCTTAGCATCCTGGGACCCCTCCGGGCAGCCCCAGCATTTT.

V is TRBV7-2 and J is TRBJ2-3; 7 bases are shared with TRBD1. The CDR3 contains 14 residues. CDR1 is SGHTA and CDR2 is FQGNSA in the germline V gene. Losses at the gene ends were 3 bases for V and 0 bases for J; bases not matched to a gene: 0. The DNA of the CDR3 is TGTGCCAGCAGCTTGGGACAGAGCACAGATACGCAGTATTTT. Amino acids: CASSLGQSTDTQYF.

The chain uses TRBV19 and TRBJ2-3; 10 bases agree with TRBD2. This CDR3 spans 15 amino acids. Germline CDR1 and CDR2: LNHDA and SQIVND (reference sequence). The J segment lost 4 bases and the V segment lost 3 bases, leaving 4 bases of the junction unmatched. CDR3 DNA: TGTGCCAGTAGTATTGAGCGGGAGGGAGCAGATACGCAGTATTTT. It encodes CASSIEREGADTQYF.

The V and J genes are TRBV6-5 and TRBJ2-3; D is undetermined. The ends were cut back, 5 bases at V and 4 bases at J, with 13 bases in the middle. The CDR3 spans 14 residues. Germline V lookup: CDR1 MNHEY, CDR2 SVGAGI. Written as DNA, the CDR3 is TGTGCCAGCAGTCCGGTTTCGAGCGCAGATACGCAGTATTTT. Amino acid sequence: CASSPVSSADTQYF.

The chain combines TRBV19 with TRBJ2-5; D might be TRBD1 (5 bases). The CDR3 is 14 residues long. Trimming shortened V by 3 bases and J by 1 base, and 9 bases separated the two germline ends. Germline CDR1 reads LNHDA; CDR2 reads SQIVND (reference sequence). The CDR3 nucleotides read TGTGCCAGTAGTATGAAGGGGTCCCAAGAGACCCAGTACTTC. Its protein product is CASSMKGSQETQYF.

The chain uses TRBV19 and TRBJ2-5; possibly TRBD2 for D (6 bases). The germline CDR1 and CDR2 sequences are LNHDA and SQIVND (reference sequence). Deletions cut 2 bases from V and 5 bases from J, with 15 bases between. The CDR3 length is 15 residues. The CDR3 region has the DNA TGTGCCAGTAGTATAAAGCGGGCCGGGGCGGAGACCCAGTACTTC. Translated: CASSIKRAGAETQYF.

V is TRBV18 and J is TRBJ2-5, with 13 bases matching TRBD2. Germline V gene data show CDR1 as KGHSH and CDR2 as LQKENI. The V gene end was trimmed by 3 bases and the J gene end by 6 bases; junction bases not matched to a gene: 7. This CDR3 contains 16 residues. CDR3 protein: CASSPGTSGTGKTQYF. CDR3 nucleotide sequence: TGTGCCAGCTCACCGGGGACTAGCGGGACTGGAAAGACCCAGTACTTC.

CDR3 DNA: TGTGCCAGCAGTTCAGGCTTAGTAAGCACAGATACGCAGTATTTT. This encodes CASSSGLVSTDTQYF. This rearrangement joins TRBV6-2 or TRBV6-3 to TRBJ2-3; D is ambiguous. Between the trimmed V and J ends, which lost 4 bases and 0 bases, there was a span of 11 bases. There are 15 residues in the CDR3. CDR1 MNHEY and CDR2 SVGEGT come from the germline V gene.

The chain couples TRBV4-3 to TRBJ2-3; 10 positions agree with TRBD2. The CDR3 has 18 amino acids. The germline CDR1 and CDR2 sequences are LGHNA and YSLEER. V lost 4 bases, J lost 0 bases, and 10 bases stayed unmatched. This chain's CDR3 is CASSPKPTSGTSTDTQYF. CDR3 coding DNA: TGCGCCAGCAGCCCAAAGCCTACTAGCGGGACTAGCACAGATACGCAGTATTTT.

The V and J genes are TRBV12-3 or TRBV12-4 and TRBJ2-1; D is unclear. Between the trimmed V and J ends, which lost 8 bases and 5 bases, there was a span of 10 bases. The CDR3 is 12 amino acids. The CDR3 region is CASLRTDNEQFF. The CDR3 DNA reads TGTGCCAGCCTCAGGACGGACAATGAGCAGTTCTTC.

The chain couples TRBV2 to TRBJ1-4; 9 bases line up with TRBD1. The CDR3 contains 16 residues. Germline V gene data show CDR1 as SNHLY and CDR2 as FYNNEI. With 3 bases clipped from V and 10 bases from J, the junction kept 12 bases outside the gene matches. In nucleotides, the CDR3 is TGTGCCAGCAGTGAGAATCCACCGGGACAGGGAGGAAAACTGTTTTTT. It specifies CASSENPPGQGGKLFF.

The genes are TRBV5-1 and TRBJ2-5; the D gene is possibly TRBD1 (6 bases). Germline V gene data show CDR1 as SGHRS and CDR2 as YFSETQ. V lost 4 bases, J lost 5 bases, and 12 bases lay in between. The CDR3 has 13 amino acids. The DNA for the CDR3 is TGCGCCAGCAGCACAGGGATGCGGGAGACCCAGTACTTC. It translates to CASSTGMRETQYF.

The CDR3 protein is CASSPSAALDTEAFF. Written as DNA, the CDR3 is TGTGCCAGCTCGCCCAGCGCTGCCCTCGACACTGAAGCTTTCTTT. This chain joins TRBV18 and TRBJ1-1; D is ambiguous. Trimming removed 6 bases at V and 3 bases at J, with 17 bases between. The CDR3 extends over 15 amino acids. Germline V gives CDR1 KGHSH, CDR2 LQKENI.

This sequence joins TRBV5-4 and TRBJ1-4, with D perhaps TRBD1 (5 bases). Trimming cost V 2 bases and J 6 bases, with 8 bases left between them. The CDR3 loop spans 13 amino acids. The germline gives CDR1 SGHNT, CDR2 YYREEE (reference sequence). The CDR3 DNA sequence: TGTGCCAGCAGCTTCCGGGGCGATGAAAAACTGTTTTTT. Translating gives CASSFRGDEKLFF.